This is a list of T cell receptor beta chains from one sample in a study of control samples from healthy donors and cancer patients. Using immunoSEQ multiplex PCR, the repertoire was profiled, and TCRdb retains in-frame clones only, with some absent. The sample has 75,000 to 95,000 clones, approximately 93% seen once. Material: blood. These receptors were obtained from a woman in her twenties or thirties in good health. CDR3s include the opening cysteine and the closing phenylalanine or tryptophan. The D gene is left open where the match is weak. The listing skips clone size in some rows; elsewhere it reads once, few, many or a size class.

cdr3_length: 15; v_call: TRBV6-1; j_call: TRBJ2-5; d_call: TRBD2; clone_size: .; cdr3_aa: CASSEDDGGMETQYF; cdr3_nt: TGTGCCAGCAGTGAAGATGACGGGGGGATGGAGACCCAGTACTTC
cdr3_length: 15; v_call: TRBV19; j_call: TRBJ2-7; d_call: TRBD1; clone_size: .; cdr3_aa: CASTPGQGISYEQYF; cdr3_nt: TGTGCCAGTACTCCGGGACAGGGGATATCCTACGAGCAGTACTTC
cdr3_length: 16; v_call: TRBV28; j_call: TRBJ2-3; d_call: .; clone_size: .; cdr3_aa: CASSFGTGGAWNTQYF; cdr3_nt: TGTGCCAGCAGTTTTGGAACGGGGGGCGCGTGGAATACGCAGTATTTT
cdr3_length: 12; v_call: TRBV7-8; j_call: TRBJ2-5; d_call: .; clone_size: .; cdr3_aa: CASSPHQETQYF; cdr3_nt: TGTGCCAGCAGTCCACACCAAGAGACCCAGTACTTC
cdr3_length: 15; v_call: TRBV28; j_call: TRBJ2-7; d_call: .; clone_size: .; cdr3_aa: CASSPPSWGPYEQYF; cdr3_nt: TGTGCCAGCAGTCCGCCGTCTTGGGGGCCCTACGAGCAGTACTTC
cdr3_length: 14; v_call: TRBV6-4; j_call: TRBJ2-7; d_call: TRBD2; clone_size: .; cdr3_aa: CASMGGRDVYEQYF; cdr3_nt: TGTGCCAGCATGGGTGGGAGGGATGTCTACGAGCAGTACTTC
cdr3_length: 15; v_call: TRBV27; j_call: TRBJ1-4; d_call: TRBD1; clone_size: .; cdr3_aa: CASSSARGRGEKLFF; cdr3_nt: TGTGCCAGCAGTTCAGCAAGGGGGCGCGGGGAAAAACTGTTTTTT
cdr3_length: 12; v_call: TRBV11-3; j_call: TRBJ2-1; d_call: .; clone_size: .; cdr3_aa: CASSQASYEQFF; cdr3_nt: TGTGCCAGCAGCCAGGCGAGCTATGAGCAGTTCTTC
cdr3_length: 15; v_call: TRBV14; j_call: TRBJ1-4; d_call: .; clone_size: once; cdr3_aa: CASSHDTPTNEKLFF; cdr3_nt: TGTGCCAGCAGCCATGACACACCAACTAATGAAAAACTGTTTTTT
cdr3_length: 15; v_call: TRBV11-3; j_call: TRBJ1-1; d_call: TRBD1; clone_size: .; cdr3_aa: CASSLEGRGHSEAFF; cdr3_nt: TGTGCCAGCAGCTTAGAAGGCAGGGGGCATTCTGAAGCTTTCTTT
cdr3_length: 13; v_call: TRBV7-9; j_call: TRBJ1-2; d_call: .; clone_size: .; cdr3_aa: CASSFEGPYGYTF; cdr3_nt: TGTGCCAGCAGCTTCGAGGGACCCTATGGCTACACCTTC
cdr3_length: 15; v_call: TRBV7-2; j_call: TRBJ2-1; d_call: .; clone_size: .; cdr3_aa: CASSQGGPQNNEQFF; cdr3_nt: TGTGCCAGCAGCCAAGGGGGACCCCAAAACAATGAGCAGTTCTTC
cdr3_length: 15; v_call: TRBV2; j_call: TRBJ2-7; d_call: .; clone_size: .; cdr3_aa: CASSEAPGGVPEQYF; cdr3_nt: TGTGCCAGCAGTGAAGCTCCTGGAGGGGTTCCCGAGCAGTACTTC
cdr3_length: 14; v_call: TRBV19; j_call: TRBJ1-4; d_call: .; clone_size: .; cdr3_aa: CASSIRTVSEKLFF; cdr3_nt: TGTGCCAGTAGTATTCGGACAGTAAGTGAAAAACTGTTTTTT
cdr3_length: 14; v_call: TRBV27; j_call: TRBJ1-2; d_call: TRBD1; clone_size: .; cdr3_aa: CASSFYRGVGGYTF; cdr3_nt: TGTGCCAGCAGTTTCTACAGGGGGGTGGGTGGCTACACCTTC
cdr3_length: 16; v_call: TRBV28; j_call: TRBJ1-5; d_call: .; clone_size: .; cdr3_aa: CASSFPQGYSNQPQHF; cdr3_nt: TGTGCCAGCAGTTTCCCACAGGGCTATAGCAATCAGCCCCAGCATTTT
cdr3_length: 13; v_call: TRBV19; j_call: TRBJ2-2; d_call: TRBD2; clone_size: .; cdr3_aa: CAKRLAGPRGAVF; cdr3_nt: TGTGCCAAAAGACTAGCGGGTCCCCGGGGAGCTGTTTTT
cdr3_length: 16; v_call: TRBV4-2; j_call: TRBJ1-6; d_call: TRBD1; clone_size: .; cdr3_aa: CASSQDGEGASSPLHF; cdr3_nt: TGTGCCAGCAGCCAAGATGGGGAGGGGGCGAGTTCACCCCTCCACTTT
cdr3_length: 12; v_call: TRBV30; j_call: TRBJ1-2; d_call: .; clone_size: .; cdr3_aa: CAWSVGGISYTF; cdr3_nt: TGTGCCTGGAGTGTAGGGGGTATAAGCTACACCTTC
cdr3_length: 14; v_call: TRBV19; j_call: TRBJ1-2; d_call: TRBD1; clone_size: once; cdr3_aa: CAVRAGQPNYGYTF; cdr3_nt: TGTGCCGTAAGAGCGGGACAGCCTAACTATGGCTACACCTTC
cdr3_length: 15; v_call: TRBV6-6; j_call: TRBJ1-4; d_call: TRBD1; clone_size: .; cdr3_aa: CASNRLDRVDEKLFF; cdr3_nt: TGTGCCAGCAATCGCCTGGACAGGGTGGATGAAAAACTGTTTTTT
cdr3_length: 14; v_call: TRBV5-1; j_call: TRBJ2-7; d_call: TRBD2; clone_size: .; cdr3_aa: CASSQGLAGGGQYF; cdr3_nt: TGCGCCAGCAGCCAGGGACTAGCGGGAGGTGGGCAGTACTTC
cdr3_length: 14; v_call: TRBV18; j_call: TRBJ2-7; d_call: TRBD2; clone_size: .; cdr3_aa: CASSPRGGLDEQYF; cdr3_nt: TGTGCCAGCTCACCTCGCGGGGGGCTGGACGAGCAGTACTTC
cdr3_length: 13; v_call: TRBV3-1/TRBV3-2; j_call: TRBJ1-5; d_call: .; clone_size: .; cdr3_aa: CASSQGSKSYQHF; cdr3_nt: TGTGCCAGCAGCCAAGGTTCTAAATCCTACCAGCATTTT
cdr3_length: 13; v_call: TRBV12-3/TRBV12-4; j_call: TRBJ1-4; d_call: .; clone_size: once; cdr3_aa: CASSFGQQEKLFF; cdr3_nt: TGTGCCAGCAGTTTTGGACAGCAAGAAAAACTGTTTTTT
cdr3_length: 14; v_call: TRBV10-1; j_call: TRBJ2-7; d_call: .; clone_size: few; cdr3_aa: CASSVSQLPYEQYF; cdr3_nt: TGCGCCAGCAGTGTTTCCCAGCTACCCTACGAGCAGTACTTC